The 3 T cell receptor beta chains below come from one sample, sequenced in a study of blood T cell repertoires in COVID-19. TCRdb keeps only in-frame clones here, not all; method: immunoSEQ multiplex PCR. The sample includes 60,000 to 85,000 clones, approximately 80% of them seen just once. Sequenced material: peripheral blood. The receptors here all came from a man of 80 years or more with acute or convalescent COVID-19.

The V and J genes are TRBV11-2 and TRBJ2-2; 11 positions match TRBD2. The CDR3 spans 17 residues. The V gene end was trimmed by 2 bases and the J gene end by 6 bases; junction bases not matched to a gene: 8. Germline CDR1 reads SGHAT; CDR2 reads FQNNGV. CDR3 DNA: TGTGCCAGCAGCTTAACCCAGGGACTAGCGGCCGCCGGGGAGCTGTTTTTT. It specifies CASSLTQGLAAAGELFF.

The chain recombines TRBV5-1 with TRBJ2-3, with 10 bases that match TRBD2. Unmatched junction bases numbered 5, after V lost 0 bases and J lost 4 bases. Per germline, CDR1 SGHRS and CDR2 YFSETQ. The length of the CDR3 is 16 residues. This chain's CDR3 is CASSLASGSGADTQYF. CDR3 nucleotide sequence: TGCGCCAGCAGCTTGGCTAGCGGGAGTGGGGCAGATACGCAGTATTTT.

The J gene is TRBJ1-4, the V gene TRBV9; D gene ambiguous. Germline V CDR1 and CDR2: SGDLS, YYNGEE. CDR3 size: 14 residues. V lost 4 bases and J lost 0, with 7 bases in between. CDR3 nucleotide sequence: TGTGCCAGCAGCCCCACAGCAACTAATGAAAAACTGTTTTTT. Its protein is CASSPTATNEKLFF.